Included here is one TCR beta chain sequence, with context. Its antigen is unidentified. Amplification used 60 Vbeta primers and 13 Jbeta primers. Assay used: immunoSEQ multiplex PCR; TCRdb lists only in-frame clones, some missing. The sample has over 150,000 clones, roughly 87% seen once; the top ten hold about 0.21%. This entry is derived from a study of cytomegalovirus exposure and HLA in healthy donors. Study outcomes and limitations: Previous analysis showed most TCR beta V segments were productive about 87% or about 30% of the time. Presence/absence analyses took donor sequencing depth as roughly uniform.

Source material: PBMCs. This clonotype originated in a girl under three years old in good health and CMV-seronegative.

In DNA form, the CDR3 reads TGTGCCAGCAGCTCCCGACTAGCAAGCACAGATACGCAGTATTTT. It encodes CASSSRLASTDTQYF. The chain joins TRBV7-9 to TRBJ2-3; TRBD2 matches 7 bases. V lost 4 bases to trimming and J lost 0 bases; unmatched junction nucleotides: 4. This CDR3 spans 15 amino acids. Per germline, CDR1 SEHNR and CDR2 FQNEAQ (reference sequence).